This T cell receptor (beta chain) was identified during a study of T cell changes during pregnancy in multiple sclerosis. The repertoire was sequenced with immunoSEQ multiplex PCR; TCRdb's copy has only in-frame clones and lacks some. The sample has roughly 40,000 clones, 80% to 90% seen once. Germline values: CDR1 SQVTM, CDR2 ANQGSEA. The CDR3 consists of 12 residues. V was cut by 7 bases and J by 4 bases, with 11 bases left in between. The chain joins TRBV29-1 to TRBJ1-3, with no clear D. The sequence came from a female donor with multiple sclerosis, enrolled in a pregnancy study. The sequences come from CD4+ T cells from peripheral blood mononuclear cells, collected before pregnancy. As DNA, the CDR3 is TGCAGCGCATGGAGTCGGGGAAACACCATATATTTT. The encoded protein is CSAWSRGNTIYF.